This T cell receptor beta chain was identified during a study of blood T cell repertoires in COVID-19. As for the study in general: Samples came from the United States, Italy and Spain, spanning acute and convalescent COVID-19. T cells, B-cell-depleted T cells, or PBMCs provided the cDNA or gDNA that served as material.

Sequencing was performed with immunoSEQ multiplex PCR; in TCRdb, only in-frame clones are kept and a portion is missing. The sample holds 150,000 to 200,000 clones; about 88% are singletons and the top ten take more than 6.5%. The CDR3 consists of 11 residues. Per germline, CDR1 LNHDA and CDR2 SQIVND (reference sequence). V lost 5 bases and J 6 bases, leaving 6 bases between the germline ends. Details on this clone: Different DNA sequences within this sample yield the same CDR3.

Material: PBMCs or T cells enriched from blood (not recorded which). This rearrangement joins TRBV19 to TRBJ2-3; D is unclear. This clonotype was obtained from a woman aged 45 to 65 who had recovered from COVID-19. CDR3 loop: CASSLTDTQYF. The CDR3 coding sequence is TGTGCCAGTAGTTTAACTGATACGCAGTATTTT.